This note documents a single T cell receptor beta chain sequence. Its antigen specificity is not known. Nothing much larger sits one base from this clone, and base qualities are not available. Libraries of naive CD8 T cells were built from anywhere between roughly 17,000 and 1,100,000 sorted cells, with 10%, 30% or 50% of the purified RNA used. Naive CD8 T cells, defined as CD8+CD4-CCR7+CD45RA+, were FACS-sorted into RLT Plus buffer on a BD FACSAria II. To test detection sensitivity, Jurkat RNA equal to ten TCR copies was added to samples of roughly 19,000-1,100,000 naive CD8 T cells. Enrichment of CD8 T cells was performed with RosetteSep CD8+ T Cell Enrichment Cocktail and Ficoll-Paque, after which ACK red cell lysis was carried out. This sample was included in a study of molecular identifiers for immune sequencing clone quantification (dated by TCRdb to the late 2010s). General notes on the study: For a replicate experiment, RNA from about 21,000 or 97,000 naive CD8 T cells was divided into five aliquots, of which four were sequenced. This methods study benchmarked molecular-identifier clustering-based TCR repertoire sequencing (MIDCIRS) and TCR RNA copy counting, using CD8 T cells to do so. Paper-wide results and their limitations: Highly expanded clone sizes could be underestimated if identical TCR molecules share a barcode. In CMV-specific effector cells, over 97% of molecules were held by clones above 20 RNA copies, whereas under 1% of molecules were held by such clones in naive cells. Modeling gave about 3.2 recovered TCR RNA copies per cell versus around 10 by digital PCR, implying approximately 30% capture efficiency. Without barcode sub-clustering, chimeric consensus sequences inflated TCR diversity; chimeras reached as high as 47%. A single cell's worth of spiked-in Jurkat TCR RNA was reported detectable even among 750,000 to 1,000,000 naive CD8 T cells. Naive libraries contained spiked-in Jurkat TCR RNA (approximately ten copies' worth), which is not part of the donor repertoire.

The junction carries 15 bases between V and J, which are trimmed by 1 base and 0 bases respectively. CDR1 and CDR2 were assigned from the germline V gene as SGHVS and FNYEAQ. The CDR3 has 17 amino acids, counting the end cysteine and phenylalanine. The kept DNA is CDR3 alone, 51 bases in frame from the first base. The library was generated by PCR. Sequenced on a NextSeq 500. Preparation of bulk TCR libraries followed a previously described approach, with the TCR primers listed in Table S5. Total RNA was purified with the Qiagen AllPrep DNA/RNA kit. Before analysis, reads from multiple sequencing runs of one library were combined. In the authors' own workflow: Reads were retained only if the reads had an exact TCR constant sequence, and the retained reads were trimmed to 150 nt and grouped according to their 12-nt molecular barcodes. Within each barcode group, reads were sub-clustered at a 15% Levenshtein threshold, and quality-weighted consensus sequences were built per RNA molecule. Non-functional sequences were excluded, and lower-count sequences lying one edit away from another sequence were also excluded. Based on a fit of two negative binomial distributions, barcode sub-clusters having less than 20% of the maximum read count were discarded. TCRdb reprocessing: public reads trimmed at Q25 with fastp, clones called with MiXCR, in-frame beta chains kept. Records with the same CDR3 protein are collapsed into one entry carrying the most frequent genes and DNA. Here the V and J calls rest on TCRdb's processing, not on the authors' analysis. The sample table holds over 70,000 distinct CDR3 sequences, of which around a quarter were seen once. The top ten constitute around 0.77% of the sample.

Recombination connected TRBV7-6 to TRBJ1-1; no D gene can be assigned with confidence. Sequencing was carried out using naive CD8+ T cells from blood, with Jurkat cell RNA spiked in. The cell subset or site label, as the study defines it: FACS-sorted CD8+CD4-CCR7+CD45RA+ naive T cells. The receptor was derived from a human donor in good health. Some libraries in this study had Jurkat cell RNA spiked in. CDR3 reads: CASSLELSRNMNTEAFF. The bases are TGTGCCAGCAGCTTAGAGTTGTCGAGGAATATGAACACTGAAGCTTTCTTT.